Listed below are T cell receptor beta chains from one sample, sequenced in a study of metastatic and nonmetastatic thyroid tumors. Via MiXCR, TCRdb re-called the PCR reads. Of 13,000 or so clones listed, roughly 28% were seen once; the top ten hold 12%. Source material: tumor tissue. The receptor source for this set is a female donor with papillary thyroid cancer or a benign thyroid nodule (not recorded which). Some clones in this sample may be carry-over from other donors' samples. Each CDR3 is given with its conserved first and last residue. The order of the fields is J gene, V gene, CDR3 protein.

TRBJ2-6	TRBV11-2	CASRIRRAVRSSGANVLTF
TRBJ1-1	TRBV5-1	CASSLVPGGNTEAFF
TRBJ2-7	TRBV4-1	CASSQEDGSPYEQYF
TRBJ1-3	TRBV11-3	CASSETGTSGNTIYF
TRBJ1-5	TRBV20-1	CSARDTGTGGQPQHF
TRBJ2-7	TRBV6-1	CASSVGGGYEQYF
TRBJ1-4	TRBV18	CASSPPGAQLNEKLFF
TRBJ2-1	TRBV6-1	CASSVWTSGQYNEQFF
TRBJ2-5	TRBV6-4	CASSVEPQETQYF
TRBJ2-7	TRBV27	CASRGIAAYEQYF
TRBJ1-5	TRBV12-3/TRBV12-4	CASSTAYSNQPQHF
TRBJ2-1	TRBV5-4	CASSLVGRAGVSGEQFF
TRBJ2-1	TRBV7-9	CASSLVPYNEQFF
TRBJ1-2	TRBV10-3	CAISEGASVTNNGYTF